This note documents a single TCR beta chain sequence. Its antigen is not known. From germline, CDR1 is ENHRY and CDR2 SYGVKD. This CDR3 comprises 14 residues. Trimming took 4 bases from V and 5 from J; bases not matched to a gene: 6. The data are from a study of shared clonotypes between healthy human individuals. Study results and limitations: Estimated richness was generally greater in naive than memory subsets. Investigators collected only blood, and repertoires in tissues likely differ.

Only Caucasian adults living in Nashville, Tennessee served as donors. Sequenced by immunoSEQ multiplex PCR; TCRdb stores in-frame clones only, minus some. The table records about 2 million clones, roughly 95% of them present only once. The rearrangement joins TRBV10-3 to TRBJ1-2, with TRBD1 identical over 8 bases. The TCR sequence derives from a young man in good health. Sequencing used naive CD4+ T cells sorted from blood. Subset specified: CD45RA+ positively selected. CDR3 loop: CAISGQGTEYGYTF. DNA of the CDR3: TGTGCCATCAGTGGACAGGGGACGGAGTATGGCTACACCTTC.